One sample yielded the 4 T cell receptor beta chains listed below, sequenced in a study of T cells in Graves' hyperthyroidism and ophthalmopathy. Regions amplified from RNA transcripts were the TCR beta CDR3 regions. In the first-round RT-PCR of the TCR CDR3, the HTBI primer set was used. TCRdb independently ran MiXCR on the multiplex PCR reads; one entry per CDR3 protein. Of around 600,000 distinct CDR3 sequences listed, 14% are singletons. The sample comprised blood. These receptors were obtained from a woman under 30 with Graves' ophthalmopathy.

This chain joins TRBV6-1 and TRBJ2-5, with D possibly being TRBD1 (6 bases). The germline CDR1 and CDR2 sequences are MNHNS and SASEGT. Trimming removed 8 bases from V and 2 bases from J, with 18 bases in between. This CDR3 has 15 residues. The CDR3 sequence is CASQAFQGLQETQYF. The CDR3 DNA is TGTGCCAGCCAGGCGTTTCAGGGGCTACAAGAGACCCAGTACTTC.

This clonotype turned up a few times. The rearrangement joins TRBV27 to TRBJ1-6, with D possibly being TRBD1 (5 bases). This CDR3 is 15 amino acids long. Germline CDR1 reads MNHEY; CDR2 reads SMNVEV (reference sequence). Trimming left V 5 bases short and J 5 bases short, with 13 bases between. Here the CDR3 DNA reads TGTGCCAGCAGTACGGGGGAAGCCCATAATTCACCCCTCCACTTT. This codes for CASSTGEAHNSPLHF.

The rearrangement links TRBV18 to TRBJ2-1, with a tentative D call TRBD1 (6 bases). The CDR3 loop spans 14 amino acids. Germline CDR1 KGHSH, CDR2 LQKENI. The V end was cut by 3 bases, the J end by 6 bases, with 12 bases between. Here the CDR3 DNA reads TGTGCCAGCTCACCGGGGGCCTTGGGCAATGAGCAGTTCTTC. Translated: CASSPGALGNEQFF.

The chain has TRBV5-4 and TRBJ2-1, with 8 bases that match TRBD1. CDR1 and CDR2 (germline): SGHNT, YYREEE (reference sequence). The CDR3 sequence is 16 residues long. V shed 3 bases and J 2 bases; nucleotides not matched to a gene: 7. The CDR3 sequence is CASSSGGVGTYNEQFF. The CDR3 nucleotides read TGTGCCAGCAGCTCAGGGGGCGTAGGAACCTACAATGAGCAGTTCTTC.